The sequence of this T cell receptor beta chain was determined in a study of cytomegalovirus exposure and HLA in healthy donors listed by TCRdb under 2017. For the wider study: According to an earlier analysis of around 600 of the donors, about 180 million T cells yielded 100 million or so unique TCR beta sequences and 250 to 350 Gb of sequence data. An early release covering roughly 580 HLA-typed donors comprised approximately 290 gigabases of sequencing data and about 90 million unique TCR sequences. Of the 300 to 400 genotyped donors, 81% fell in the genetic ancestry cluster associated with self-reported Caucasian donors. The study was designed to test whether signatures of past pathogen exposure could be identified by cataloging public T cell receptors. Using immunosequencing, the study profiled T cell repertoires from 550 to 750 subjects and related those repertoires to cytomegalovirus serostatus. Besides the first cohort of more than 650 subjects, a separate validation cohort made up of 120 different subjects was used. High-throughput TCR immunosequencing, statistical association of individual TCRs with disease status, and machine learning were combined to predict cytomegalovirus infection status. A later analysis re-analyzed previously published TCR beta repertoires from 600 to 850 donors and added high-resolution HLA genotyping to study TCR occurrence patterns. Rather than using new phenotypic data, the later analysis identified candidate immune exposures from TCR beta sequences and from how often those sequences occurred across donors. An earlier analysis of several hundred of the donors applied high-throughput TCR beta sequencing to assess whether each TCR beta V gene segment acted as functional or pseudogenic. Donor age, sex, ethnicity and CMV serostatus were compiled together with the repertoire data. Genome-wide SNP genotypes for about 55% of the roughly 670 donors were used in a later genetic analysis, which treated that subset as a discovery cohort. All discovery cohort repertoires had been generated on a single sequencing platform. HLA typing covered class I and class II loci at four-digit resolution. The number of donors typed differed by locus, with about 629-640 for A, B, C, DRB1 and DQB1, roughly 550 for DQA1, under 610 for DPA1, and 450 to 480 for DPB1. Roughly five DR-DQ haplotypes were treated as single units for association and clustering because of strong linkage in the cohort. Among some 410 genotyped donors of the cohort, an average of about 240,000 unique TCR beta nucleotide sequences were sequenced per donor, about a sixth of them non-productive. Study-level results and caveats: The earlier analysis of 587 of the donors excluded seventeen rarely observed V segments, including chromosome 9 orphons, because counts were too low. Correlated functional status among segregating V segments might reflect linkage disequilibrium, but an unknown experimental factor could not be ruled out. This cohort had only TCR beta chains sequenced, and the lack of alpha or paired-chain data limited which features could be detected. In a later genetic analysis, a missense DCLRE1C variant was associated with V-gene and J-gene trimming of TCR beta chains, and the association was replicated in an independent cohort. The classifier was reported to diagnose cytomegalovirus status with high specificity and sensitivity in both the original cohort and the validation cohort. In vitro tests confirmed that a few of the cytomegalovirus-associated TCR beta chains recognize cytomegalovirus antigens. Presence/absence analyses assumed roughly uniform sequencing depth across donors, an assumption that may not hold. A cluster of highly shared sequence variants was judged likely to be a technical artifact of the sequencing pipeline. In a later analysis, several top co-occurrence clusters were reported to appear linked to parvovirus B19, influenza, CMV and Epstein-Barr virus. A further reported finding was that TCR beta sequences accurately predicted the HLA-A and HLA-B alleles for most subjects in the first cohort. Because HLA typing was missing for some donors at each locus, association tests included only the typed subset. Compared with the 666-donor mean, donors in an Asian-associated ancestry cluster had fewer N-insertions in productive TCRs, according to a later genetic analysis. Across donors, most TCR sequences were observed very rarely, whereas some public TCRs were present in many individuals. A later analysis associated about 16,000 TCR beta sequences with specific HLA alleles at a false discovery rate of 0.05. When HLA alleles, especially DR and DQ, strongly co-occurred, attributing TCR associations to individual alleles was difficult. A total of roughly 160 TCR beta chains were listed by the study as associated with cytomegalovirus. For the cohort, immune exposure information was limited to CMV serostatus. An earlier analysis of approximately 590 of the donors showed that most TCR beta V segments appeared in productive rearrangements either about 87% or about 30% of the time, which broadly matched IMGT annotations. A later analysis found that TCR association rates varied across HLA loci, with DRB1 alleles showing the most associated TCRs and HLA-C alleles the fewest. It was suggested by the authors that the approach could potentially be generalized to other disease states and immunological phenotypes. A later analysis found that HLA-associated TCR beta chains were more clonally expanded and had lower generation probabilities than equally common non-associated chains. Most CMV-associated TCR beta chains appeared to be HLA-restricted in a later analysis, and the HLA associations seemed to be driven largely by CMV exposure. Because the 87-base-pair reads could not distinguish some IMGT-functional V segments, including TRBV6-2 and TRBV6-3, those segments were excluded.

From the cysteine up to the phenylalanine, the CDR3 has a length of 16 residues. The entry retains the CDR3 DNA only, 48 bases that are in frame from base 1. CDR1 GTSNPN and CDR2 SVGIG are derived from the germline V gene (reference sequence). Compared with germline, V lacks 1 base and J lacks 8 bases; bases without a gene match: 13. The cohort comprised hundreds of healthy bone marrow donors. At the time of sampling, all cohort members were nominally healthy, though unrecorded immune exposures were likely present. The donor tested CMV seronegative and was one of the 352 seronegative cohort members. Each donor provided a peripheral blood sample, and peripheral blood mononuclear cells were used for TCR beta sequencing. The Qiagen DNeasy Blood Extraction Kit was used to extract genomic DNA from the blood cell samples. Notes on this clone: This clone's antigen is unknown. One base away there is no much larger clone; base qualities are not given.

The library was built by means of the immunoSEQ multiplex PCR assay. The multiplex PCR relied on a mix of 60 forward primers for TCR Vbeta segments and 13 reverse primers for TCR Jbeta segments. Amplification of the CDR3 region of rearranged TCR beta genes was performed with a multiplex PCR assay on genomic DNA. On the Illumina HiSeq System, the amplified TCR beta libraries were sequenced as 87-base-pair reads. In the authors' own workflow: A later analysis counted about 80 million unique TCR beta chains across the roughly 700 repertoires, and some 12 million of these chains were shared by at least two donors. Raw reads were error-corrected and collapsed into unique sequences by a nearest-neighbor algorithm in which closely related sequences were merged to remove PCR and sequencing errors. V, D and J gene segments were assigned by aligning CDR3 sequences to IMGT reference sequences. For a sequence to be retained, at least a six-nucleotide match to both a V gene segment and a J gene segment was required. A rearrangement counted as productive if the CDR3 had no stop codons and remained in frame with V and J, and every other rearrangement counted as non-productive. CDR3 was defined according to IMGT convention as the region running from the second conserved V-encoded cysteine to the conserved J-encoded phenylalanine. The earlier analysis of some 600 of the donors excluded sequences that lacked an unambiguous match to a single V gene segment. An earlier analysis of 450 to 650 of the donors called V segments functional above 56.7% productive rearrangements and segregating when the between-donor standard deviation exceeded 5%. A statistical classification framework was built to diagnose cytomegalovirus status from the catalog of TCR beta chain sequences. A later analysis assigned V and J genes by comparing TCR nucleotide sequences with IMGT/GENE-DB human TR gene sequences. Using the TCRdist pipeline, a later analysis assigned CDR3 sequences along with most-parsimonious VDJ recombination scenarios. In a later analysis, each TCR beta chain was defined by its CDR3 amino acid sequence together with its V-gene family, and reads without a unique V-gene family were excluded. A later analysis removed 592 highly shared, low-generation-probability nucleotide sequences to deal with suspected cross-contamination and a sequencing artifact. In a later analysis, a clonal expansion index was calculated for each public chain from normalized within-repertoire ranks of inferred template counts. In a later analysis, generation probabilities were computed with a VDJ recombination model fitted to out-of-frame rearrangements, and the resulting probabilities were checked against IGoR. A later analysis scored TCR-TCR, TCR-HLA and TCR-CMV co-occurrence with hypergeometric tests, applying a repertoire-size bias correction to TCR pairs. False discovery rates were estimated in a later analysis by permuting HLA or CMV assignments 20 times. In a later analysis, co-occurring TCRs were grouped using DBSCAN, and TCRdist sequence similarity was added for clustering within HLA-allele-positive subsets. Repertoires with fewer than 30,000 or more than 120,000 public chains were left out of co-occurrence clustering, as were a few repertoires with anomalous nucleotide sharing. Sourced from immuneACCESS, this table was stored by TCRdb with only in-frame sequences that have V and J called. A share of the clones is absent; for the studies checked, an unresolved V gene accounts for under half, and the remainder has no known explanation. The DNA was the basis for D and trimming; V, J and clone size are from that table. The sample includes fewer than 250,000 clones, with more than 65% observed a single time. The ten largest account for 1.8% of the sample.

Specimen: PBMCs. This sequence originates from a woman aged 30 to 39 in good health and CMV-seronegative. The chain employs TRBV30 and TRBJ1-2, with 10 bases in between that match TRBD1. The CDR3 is CAWSDPPRQGARGYTF. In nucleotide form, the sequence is TGTGCCTGGAGTGACCCCCCTCGACAGGGGGCACGGGGCTACACCTTC. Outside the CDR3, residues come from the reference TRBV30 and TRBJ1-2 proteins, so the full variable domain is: SQTIHQWPATLVQPVGSPLSLECTVEGTSNPNLYWYRQAAGRGLQLLFYSVGIGQISSEVPQNLSASRPQDRQFILSSKKLLLSDSGFYLCAWSDPPRQGARGYTFGSGTRLTVV.